This T cell receptor beta chain is drawn from a study of blood T cell repertoires in COVID-19. Study context: The United States, Italy and Spain supplied acute and convalescent COVID-19 samples.

Looked up from germline, CDR1 is SNHLY and CDR2 is FYNNEI. The CDR3 loop spans 15 amino acids. With V trimmed by 7 bases and J by 7 bases, 12 bases remained unmatched. Original analysis: Estimates of nucleated cell counts were drawn from the amplification of reference gene primers. TCRdb keeps only in-frame clones here, not all; method: immunoSEQ multiplex PCR. V and J calls and clone size are those listed in that table; D and trimming were worked out from the DNA. Altogether about 250,000 clones are present, approximately 80% being singletons, with the ten largest covering around 30%. The rearrangement joins TRBV2 to TRBJ2-1, with 8 bases aligning to TRBD1. The receptor was derived from a middle-aged man with acute or convalescent COVID-19. Material for sequencing was peripheral blood. The CDR3 region has the DNA TGTGCCAGCAACTTTTGGACAGGGTTGATAAATGAGCAGTTCTTC. This encodes CASNFWTGLINEQFF.